These 27 T cell receptor beta chains originate from one sample sequenced in a study of radiotherapy plus CTLA-4 blockade in lung cancer. Generated by immunoSEQ multiplex PCR, the TCRdb table keeps only in-frame clones and is missing some. Altogether about 73,000 clones are present, more than 75% being singletons, with the ten largest covering around 40%. The sequenced sample was peripheral blood, obtained from a patient treated with radiotherapy plus ipilimumab. The receptors were sampled from a human donor with non-small cell lung cancer that progressed on radiotherapy plus ipilimumab.

This clone turned up a few times. V usage is TRBV18 and J usage is TRBJ1-4; TRBD1 is a possible D gene (5 bases). The V gene's germline CDR1 is KGHSH and CDR2 LQKENI. CDR3 size: 15 residues. V dropped 2 bases and J dropped 12 bases, with 19 bases sitting between them. CDR3: CASSPDLTPRGQLFF. The CDR3 DNA is TGTGCCAGCTCACCAGATCTTACTCCAAGGGGCCAACTGTTTTTT.

Here the CDR3 DNA reads TGTGCCAGCAGTTTAACGGGACAGCCCCAGCATTTT. The encoded protein is CASSLTGQPQHF. The V call is TRBV28, the J call TRBJ1-5; D uncertain. Germline-derived CDR1 and CDR2 are MDHEN and SYDVKM. The CDR3 loop spans 12 amino acids. V was trimmed by 2 bases and J by 7 bases, leaving 6 bases between them.

This sequence joins TRBV29-1 and TRBJ2-1; possible D gene TRBD2, 6 bases. Trimming took off 1 base at V and 0 bases at J, with 10 bases between the two ends. Germline CDR1 is SQVTM and CDR2 is ANQGSEA. The CDR3 contains 15 residues. The CDR3 DNA is TGCAGCGTTGAAGGCCGGGGGAGCTCCTACAATGAGCAGTTCTTC. Protein sequence: CSVEGRGSSYNEQFF.

CDR3 sequence: CAWNRDRGFGNTIYF. The CDR3 nucleotides are TGTGCCTGGAATCGGGACAGGGGCTTTGGAAACACCATATATTTT. The chain joins TRBV30 to TRBJ1-3; 10 bases line up with TRBD1. Germline V gene data show CDR1 as GTSNPN and CDR2 as SVGIG (reference sequence). J lost 3 bases, V lost 4 bases, and 6 bases had no gene match. CDR3 size: 15 residues.

V gene TRBV27 combines with J gene TRBJ2-3, with D possibly matching TRBD1 (5 bases). The CDR3 covers 14 residues. Looked up from germline, CDR1 is MNHEY and CDR2 is SMNVEV (reference sequence). Trimming shortened V by 7 bases and J by 4 bases, and 15 bases separated the two germline ends. The CDR3 region has the DNA TGTGCCAGCACCCTGGCCAGGGCCTCAGATACGCAGTATTTT. Translating it yields CASTLARASDTQYF.

V gene TRBV19 combines with J gene TRBJ2-2; TRBD2 matches at 7 bases. Trimming at V came to 7 bases and at J to 5 bases, leaving 7 bases not matched to a gene. CDR3 size: 14 residues. From germline, CDR1 is LNHDA and CDR2 SQIVND (reference sequence). The CDR3 loop reads CASTQTGGTGELFF. The CDR3 nucleotides are TGTGCCAGTACACAAACCGGGGGGACCGGGGAGCTGTTTTTT.

The rearrangement joins TRBV5-1 to TRBJ2-7, with 9 bases fitting TRBD2. V lost 0 bases, J lost 1 base, and 14 bases stayed unmatched. The germline V gene has CDR1 SGHRS and CDR2 YFSETQ. This CDR3 spans 19 amino acids. The CDR3 nucleotides are TGCGCCAGCAGCTTGGAGCCAGCTAGCGGGAACCTAGGGTCCTACGAGCAGTACGTC. Its translation: CASSLEPASGNLGSYEQYV.

The chain couples TRBV28 to TRBJ1-2, with TRBD1 identical over 7 bases. Germline lookup yields CDR1 MDHEN and CDR2 SYDVKM. The CDR3 runs to 12 residues. Trimming took 5 bases from V and 13 from J; bases not matched to a gene: 10. The CDR3 region has the DNA TGTGCCAGCAGTCGGAGACAGGGCGCATTCACCTTC. Its translation: CASSRRQGAFTF.

This rearrangement joins TRBV27 to TRBJ2-6, with 7 bases that match TRBD1. The germline CDR1 and CDR2 sequences are MNHEY and SMNVEV (reference sequence). CDR3 length equals 16 residues. Trimming cost V 5 bases and J 0 bases; bases outside gene matches: 4. The CDR3 here is CASSKTGTSGANVLTF. Here the CDR3 DNA reads TGTGCCAGCAGTAAGACAGGGACCTCTGGGGCCAACGTCCTGACTTTC.

V gene TRBV6-6 combines with J gene TRBJ2-7; 9 nucleotides align to TRBD1. Germline V gene sequence: CDR1 MNHNY, CDR2 SVGAGI (reference sequence). V gave up 7 bases and J gave up 2 bases; unmatched junction bases: 6. The CDR3 loop spans 14 amino acids. The CDR3: CASTEGDRAYEQYF. In DNA form, the CDR3 reads TGTGCCAGCACCGAGGGGGACAGGGCCTACGAGCAGTACTTC.

This clone appeared once. This CDR3 is CAWSSRTSGTTKLFF. Here the CDR3 DNA reads TGTGCCTGGAGTTCTCGCACTAGCGGGACTACCAAGCTGTTTTTT. The chain carries TRBV30 and TRBJ2-2; 10 bases are a match to TRBD2. The J segment lost 12 bases and the V segment lost 2 bases, leaving 12 bases of the junction unmatched. The CDR3 contains 15 residues. CDR1 is GTSNPN, CDR2 SVGIG, per germline (reference sequence).

The CDR3 nucleotides are TGCAGCGCACTAGACAGGGCCCTCTCTGGAAACACCATATATTTT. Translation: CSALDRALSGNTIYF. This sequence joins TRBV29-1 and TRBJ1-3, with TRBD1 identical over 7 bases. The CDR3 is 15 amino acids. With V trimmed by 7 bases and J by 0 bases, 9 bases remained unmatched. Germline V lookup: CDR1 SQVTM, CDR2 ANQGSEA.

This chain connects TRBV7-9 to TRBJ2-2; either TRBD1 or TRBD2 may supply D (5 bases each). The CDR3 is 14 residues long. The germline gives CDR1 SEHNR, CDR2 FQNEAQ (reference sequence). V was clipped by 5 bases and J by 4 bases, with 11 bases between them. CDR3 protein: CASSPRGATGELFF. The CDR3, as DNA: TGTGCCAGCAGCCCGAGGGGAGCCACCGGGGAGCTGTTTTTT.

CDR3 amino acids: CASSLRGGDSNLTF. CDR3 DNA sequence: TGTGCCAGCAGCTTACGGGGCGGGGACTCTAACCTCACCTTC. The chain carries TRBV11-3 and TRBJ1-2, with D tentatively TRBD1 (5 bases). This CDR3 is 14 amino acids long. V lost 2 bases and J lost 13, with 20 bases in between. Germline lookup yields CDR1 SGHNT and CDR2 YENEEA.

CDR3 nucleotides: TGTGCCAGTAGTGCCGGGCCGAAAGGGCCGTACTTC. Residues: CASSAGPKGPYF. The V gene is TRBV19, the J gene TRBJ2-4; D remains ambiguous. This CDR3 contains 12 residues. Germline CDR1 and CDR2: LNHDA and SQIVND (reference sequence). With 5 bases removed from V and 15 bases from J, the gap between germline ends came to 17 bases.

The CDR3: CASSFFTSGINTGELFF. CDR3 DNA sequence: TGTGCCAGCAGCTTCTTCACTAGCGGGATTAACACCGGGGAGCTGTTTTTT. The gene calls are TRBV11-2 and TRBJ2-2; 10 bases align to TRBD2. This CDR3 comprises 17 residues. V trimming: 3 bases; J trimming: 2 bases; junction bases outside the gene matches: 6. CDR1 SGHAT and CDR2 FQNNGV come from the germline V gene.

The chain employs TRBV27 and TRBJ1-3; D might be TRBD1 (5 bases). Germline V gene lookup returns CDR1 MNHEY and CDR2 SMNVEV (reference sequence). The CDR3 runs to 15 residues. Trimming took 6 bases from V and 0 from J, leaving 12 bases between them. CDR3 region: CASRDWDGSGNTIYF. CDR3 DNA sequence: TGTGCCAGCAGGGACTGGGACGGCTCTGGAAACACCATATATTTT.

V and J are TRBV28 and TRBJ1-2; 9 nucleotides line up with TRBD1. This CDR3 comprises 14 residues. The J segment lost 7 bases and the V segment lost 6 bases, leaving 9 bases of the junction unmatched. Germline lookup yields CDR1 MDHEN and CDR2 SYDVKM. Written as DNA, the CDR3 is TGTGCCAGCAGACCGCCGGGACAGGGCGGTGGCTACACCTTC. Protein sequence: CASRPPGQGGGYTF.

The CDR3: CASTFSGASGETQYF. The CDR3, as DNA: TGTGCCAGCACCTTTAGTGGTGCTAGCGGTGAGACCCAGTACTTC. The chain employs TRBV7-9 and TRBJ2-5; TRBD2 matches at 7 bases. CDR1 SEHNR and CDR2 FQNEAQ come from the germline V gene (reference sequence). After removal of 7 bases from V and 5 bases from J, the junction contained 13 bases not matched to a gene. CDR3 size: 15 residues.

The chain uses TRBV30 and TRBJ1-1; 8 bases are a match to TRBD1. CDR1 and CDR2 from the germline V gene are GTSNPN and SVGIG (reference sequence). V shed 1 base, J shed 1 base, and the junction held 5 bases outside the gene matches. This CDR3 comprises 15 residues. Written as DNA, the CDR3 is TGTGCCTGGAGTGCAAATCAGGGGGCGAACACTGAAGCTTTCTTT. Its protein product is CAWSANQGANTEAFF.

This chain connects TRBV27 to TRBJ2-7, with 11 bases that match TRBD1. Germline values: CDR1 MNHEY, CDR2 SMNVEV (reference sequence). The CDR3 contains 14 residues. The V gene end was trimmed by 5 bases and the J gene end by 5 bases; junction bases not matched to a gene: 5. The CDR3 region has the DNA TGTGCCAGCAGTCCAGGACAGGGGGCCCACGAGCAGTACTTC. It yields the protein CASSPGQGAHEQYF.

This clone was counted a single time. The junction departs from the called germline gene at one end, perhaps through a read error. The chain couples TRBV9 to TRBJ2-7; D call uncertain. CDR1 is SGDLS, CDR2 YYNGEE, per germline. The CDR3 runs 15 residues. Here the CDR3 DNA reads TGTGCCGGCAGCCCCTTTGAGACATCCAGCTACGAGCAGTACTTC. Its translation is CAGSPFETSSYEQYF.

The sample holds one count of this clone. The V gene is TRBV9, the J gene TRBJ2-2; D gene ambiguous. CDR1 and CDR2 from the germline V gene are SGDLS and YYNGEE. The CDR3 extends over 14 amino acids. V was pared by 0 bases and J by 7 bases, with 10 bases between. In nucleotides, the CDR3 is TGTGCCAGCAGCGTAGGGTCTAGTGGCGGGGAGCTGTTTTTT. Translating gives CASSVGSSGGELFF.

This sequence joins TRBV9 and TRBJ1-3; D perhaps matches TRBD1 (5 bases). The ends were cut back, 3 bases at V and 0 bases at J, with 10 bases in the middle. CDR3 length equals 15 residues. Germline CDR1 reads SGDLS; CDR2 reads YYNGEE. The CDR3 loop is CASSGDSYSGNTIYF. The CDR3, as DNA: TGTGCCAGCAGCGGGGACTCCTACTCTGGAAACACCATATATTTT.

This clone is a singleton in its sample. This sequence joins TRBV16 and TRBJ2-5, with unresolved D. Trimming took 4 bases from V and 5 from J, leaving 5 bases between them. CDR1 is KGHSY, CDR2 FQNENV, per germline. CDR3 length equals 11 residues. The CDR3 sequence: CASSPGETQYF. The CDR3 coding sequence is TGTGCCAGCAGCCCCGGGGAGACCCAGTACTTC.

This clone was counted once. The rearrangement uses TRBV5-5 and TRBJ2-7, with 9 bases matching TRBD2. V lost 4 bases and J lost 3; bases outside the gene matches: 8. The CDR3 covers 15 residues. The germline V gene encodes CDR1 SGHKS and CDR2 YYEKEE (reference sequence). The CDR3 is CASSPGTSPLYEQYV. In DNA form, the CDR3 reads TGTGCCAGCAGCCCCGGGACTAGCCCGCTCTACGAGCAGTACGTC.

V is TRBV7-9 and J is TRBJ2-1; TRBD1 is a possible D gene (6 bases). The CDR3 is 14 residues long. V was clipped by 2 bases and J by 7 bases, with 12 bases between them. Per the germline V gene, CDR1 is SEHNR and CDR2 is FQNEAQ (reference sequence). The DNA of the CDR3 is TGTGCCAGCAGCTTAAGTCAGGGGAATAATGAGCAGTTCTTC. This encodes CASSLSQGNNEQFF.